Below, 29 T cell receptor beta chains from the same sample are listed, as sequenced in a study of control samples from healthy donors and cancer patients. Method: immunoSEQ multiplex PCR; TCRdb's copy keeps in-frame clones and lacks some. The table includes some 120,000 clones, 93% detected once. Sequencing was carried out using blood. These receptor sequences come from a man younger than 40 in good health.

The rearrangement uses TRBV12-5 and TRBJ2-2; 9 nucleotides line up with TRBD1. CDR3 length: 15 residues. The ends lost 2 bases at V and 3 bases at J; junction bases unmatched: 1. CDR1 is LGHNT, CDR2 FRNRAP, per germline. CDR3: CASGLTGGDTGELFF. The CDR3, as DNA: TGTGCTAGTGGTTTGACAGGGGGCGACACCGGGGAGCTGTTTTTT.

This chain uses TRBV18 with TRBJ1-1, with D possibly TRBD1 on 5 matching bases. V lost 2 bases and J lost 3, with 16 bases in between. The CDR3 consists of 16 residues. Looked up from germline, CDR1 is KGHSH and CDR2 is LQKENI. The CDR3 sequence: CASSPMRGGGDTEAFF. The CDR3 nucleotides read TGTGCCAGCTCACCAATGAGGGGCGGAGGAGACACTGAAGCTTTCTTT. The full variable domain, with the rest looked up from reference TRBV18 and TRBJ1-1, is NAGVMQNPRHLVRRRGQEARLRCSPMKGHSHVYWYRQLPEEGLKFMVYLQKENIIDESGMPKERFSAEFPKEGPSILRIQQVVRGDSAAYFCASSPMRGGGDTEAFFGQGTRLTVV.

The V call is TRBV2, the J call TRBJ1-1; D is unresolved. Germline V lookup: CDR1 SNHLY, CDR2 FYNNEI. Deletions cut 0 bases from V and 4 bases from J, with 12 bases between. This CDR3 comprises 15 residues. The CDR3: CASSEALGGPTEAFF. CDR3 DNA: TGTGCCAGCAGTGAAGCGCTTGGAGGCCCCACTGAAGCTTTCTTT.

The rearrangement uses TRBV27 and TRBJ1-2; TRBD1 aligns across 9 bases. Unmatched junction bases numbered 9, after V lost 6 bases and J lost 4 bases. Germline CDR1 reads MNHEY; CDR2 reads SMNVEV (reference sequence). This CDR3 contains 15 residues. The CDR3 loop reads CASSSVRDRAYGYTF. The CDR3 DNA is TGTGCCAGCAGCAGCGTACGGGACAGGGCCTATGGCTACACCTTC.

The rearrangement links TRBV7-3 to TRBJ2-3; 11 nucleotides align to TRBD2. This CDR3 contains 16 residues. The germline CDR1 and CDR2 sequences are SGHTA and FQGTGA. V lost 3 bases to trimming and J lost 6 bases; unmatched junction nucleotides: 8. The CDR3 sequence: CASSFLAGGREDTQYF. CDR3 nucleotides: TGTGCCAGCAGCTTTTTAGCGGGGGGGCGTGAGGATACGCAGTATTTT.

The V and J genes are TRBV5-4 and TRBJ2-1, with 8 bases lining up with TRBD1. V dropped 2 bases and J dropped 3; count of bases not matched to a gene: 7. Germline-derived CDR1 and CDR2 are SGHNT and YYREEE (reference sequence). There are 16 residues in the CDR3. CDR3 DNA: TGTGCCAGCAGCTTATTAGGACAGGGAGTCTACAATGAGCAGTTCTTC. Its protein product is CASSLLGQGVYNEQFF. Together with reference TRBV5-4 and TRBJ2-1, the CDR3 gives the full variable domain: ETGVTQSPTHLIKTRGQQVTLRCSSQSGHNTVSWYQQALGQGPQFIFQYYREEENGRGNFPPRFSGLQFPNYSSELNVNALELDDSALYLCASSLLGQGVYNEQFFGPGTRLTVL.

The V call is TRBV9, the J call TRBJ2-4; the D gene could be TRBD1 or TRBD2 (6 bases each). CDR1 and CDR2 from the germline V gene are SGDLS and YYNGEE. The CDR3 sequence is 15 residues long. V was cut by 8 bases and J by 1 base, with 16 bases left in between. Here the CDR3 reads CASGAGEDAKNIQYF. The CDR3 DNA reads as TGTGCCAGTGGGGCAGGGGAGGATGCCAAAAACATTCAGTACTTC.

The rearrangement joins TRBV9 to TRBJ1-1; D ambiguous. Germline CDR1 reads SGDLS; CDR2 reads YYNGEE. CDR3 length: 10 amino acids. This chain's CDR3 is CATRDTEAFF. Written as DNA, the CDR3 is TGTGCTACCCGCGACACTGAAGCTTTCTTT.

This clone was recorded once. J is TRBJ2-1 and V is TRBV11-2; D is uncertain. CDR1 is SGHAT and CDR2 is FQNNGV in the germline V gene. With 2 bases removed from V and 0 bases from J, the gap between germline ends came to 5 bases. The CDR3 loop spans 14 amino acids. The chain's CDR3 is CASSLTGSYNEQFF. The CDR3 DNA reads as TGTGCCAGCAGCTTAACGGGCTCCTACAATGAGCAGTTCTTC.

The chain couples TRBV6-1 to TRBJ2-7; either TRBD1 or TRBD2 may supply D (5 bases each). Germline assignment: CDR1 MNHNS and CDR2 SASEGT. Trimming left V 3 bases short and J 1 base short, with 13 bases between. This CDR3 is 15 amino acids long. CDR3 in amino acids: CASSETWDPSYEQYV. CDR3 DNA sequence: TGTGCCAGCAGTGAGACTTGGGACCCTTCCTACGAGCAGTACGTC.

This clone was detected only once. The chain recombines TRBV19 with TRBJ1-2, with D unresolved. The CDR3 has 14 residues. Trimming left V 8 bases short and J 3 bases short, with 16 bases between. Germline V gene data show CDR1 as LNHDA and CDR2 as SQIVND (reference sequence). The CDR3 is CASLGWNSYYGYTF. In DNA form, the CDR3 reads TGTGCCAGTCTCGGTTGGAACAGTTACTATGGCTACACCTTC.

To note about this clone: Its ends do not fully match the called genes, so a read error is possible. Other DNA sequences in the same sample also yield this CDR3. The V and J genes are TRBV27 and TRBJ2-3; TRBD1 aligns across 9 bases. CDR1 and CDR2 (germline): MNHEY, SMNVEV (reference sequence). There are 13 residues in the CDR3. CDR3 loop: CASADRGADTQYF. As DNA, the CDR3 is TGTGCCAGCGCTGACAGGGGGGCAGATACACAGTATTTT.

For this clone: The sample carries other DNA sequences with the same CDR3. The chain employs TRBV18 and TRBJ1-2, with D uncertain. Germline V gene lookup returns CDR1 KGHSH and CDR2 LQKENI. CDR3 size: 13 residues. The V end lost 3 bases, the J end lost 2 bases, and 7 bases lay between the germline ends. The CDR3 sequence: CASSPDQNYGYTF. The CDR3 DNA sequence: TGTGCCAGCTCACCGGATCAGAACTATGGCTACACCTTC.

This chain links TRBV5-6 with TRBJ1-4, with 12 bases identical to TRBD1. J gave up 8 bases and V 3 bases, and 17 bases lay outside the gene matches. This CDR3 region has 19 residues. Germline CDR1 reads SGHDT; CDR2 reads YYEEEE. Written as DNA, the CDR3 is TGTGCCAGCAGCTGGGTCAACGCGGGACAGGGGGCGAGGGAAGAAAAACTGTTTTTT. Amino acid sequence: CASSWVNAGQGAREEKLFF.

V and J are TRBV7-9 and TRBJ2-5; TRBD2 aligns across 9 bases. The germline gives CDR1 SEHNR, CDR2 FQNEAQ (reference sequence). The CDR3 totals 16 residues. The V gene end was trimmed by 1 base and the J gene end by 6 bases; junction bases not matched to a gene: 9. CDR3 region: CASSLGTSVRAQTQYF. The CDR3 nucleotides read TGTGCCAGCAGCTTAGGGACTAGCGTGAGGGCACAGACCCAGTACTTC.

This chain's CDR3 is CASSVEDRVPDTQYF. In DNA, the CDR3 is TGTGCCAGCAGCGTAGAGGACAGGGTCCCAGATACGCAGTATTTT. The chain is built from TRBV9 and TRBJ2-3, with 8 bases aligning to TRBD1. The CDR3 loop spans 15 amino acids. Germline-derived CDR1 and CDR2 are SGDLS and YYNGEE. Germline trimming cut 0 bases from V and 4 bases from J; bases unmatched to any gene: 4.

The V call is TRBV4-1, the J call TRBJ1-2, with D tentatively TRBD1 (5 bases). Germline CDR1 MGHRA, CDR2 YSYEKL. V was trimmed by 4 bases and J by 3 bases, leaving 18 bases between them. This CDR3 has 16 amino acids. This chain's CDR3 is CASSPGRGGVDYGYTF. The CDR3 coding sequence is TGCGCCAGCAGCCCTGGACGGGGGGGGGTGGACTATGGCTACACCTTC.

The CDR3 sequence is CASSPTGESQPQHF. For the CDR3, the DNA is TGTGCCAGCAGCCCTACAGGGGAAAGTCAGCCCCAGCATTTT. The rearrangement links TRBV11-2 to TRBJ1-5; 7 bases are a match to TRBD1. J lost 6 bases, V lost 5 bases, and 7 bases had no gene match. Germline lookup yields CDR1 SGHAT and CDR2 FQNNGV. CDR3 length: 14 residues.

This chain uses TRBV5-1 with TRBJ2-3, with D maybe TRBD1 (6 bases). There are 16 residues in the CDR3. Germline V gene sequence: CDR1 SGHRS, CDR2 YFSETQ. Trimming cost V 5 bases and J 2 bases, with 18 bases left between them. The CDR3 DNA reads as TGCGCCAGCAGACCCCGTTGGGGGCGGGTCACAGATACGCAGTATTTT. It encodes CASRPRWGRVTDTQYF.

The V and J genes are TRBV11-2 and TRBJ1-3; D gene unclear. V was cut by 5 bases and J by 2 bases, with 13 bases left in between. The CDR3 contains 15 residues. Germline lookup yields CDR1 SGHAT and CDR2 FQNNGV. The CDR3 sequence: CASSPMAGPGNTIYF. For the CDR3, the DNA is TGTGCCAGCAGCCCTATGGCGGGCCCTGGAAACACCATATATTTT. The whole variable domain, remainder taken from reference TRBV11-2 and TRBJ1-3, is EAGVAQSPRYKIIEKRQSVAFWCNPISGHATLYWYQQILGQGPKLLIQFQNNGVVDDSQLPKDRFSAERLKGVDSTLKIQPAKLEDSAVYLCASSPMAGPGNTIYFGEGSWLTVV.

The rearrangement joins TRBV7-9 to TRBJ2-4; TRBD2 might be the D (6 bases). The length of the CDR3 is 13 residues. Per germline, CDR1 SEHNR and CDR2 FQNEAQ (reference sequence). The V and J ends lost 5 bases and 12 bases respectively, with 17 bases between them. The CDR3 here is CASSQTGLGGQYF. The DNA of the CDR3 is TGTGCCAGCAGCCAAACGGGACTTGGGGGTCAGTACTTC.

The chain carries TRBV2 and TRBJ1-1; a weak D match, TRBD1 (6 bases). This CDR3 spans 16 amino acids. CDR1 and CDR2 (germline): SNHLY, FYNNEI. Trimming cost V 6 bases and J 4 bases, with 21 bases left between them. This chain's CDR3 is CASSPISQGPATEAFF. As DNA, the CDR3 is TGTGCCAGCAGCCCCATCTCTCAGGGGCCGGCCACTGAAGCTTTCTTT.

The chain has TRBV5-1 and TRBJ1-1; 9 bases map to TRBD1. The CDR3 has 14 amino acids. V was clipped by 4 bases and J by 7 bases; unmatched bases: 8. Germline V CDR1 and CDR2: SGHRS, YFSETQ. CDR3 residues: CASSIGTGKGEAFF. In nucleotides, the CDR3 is TGCGCCAGCAGCATAGGGACAGGGAAGGGTGAAGCTTTCTTT.

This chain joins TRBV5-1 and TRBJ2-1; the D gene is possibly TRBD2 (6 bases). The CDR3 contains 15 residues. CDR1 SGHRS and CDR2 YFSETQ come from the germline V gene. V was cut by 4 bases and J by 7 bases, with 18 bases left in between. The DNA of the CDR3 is TGCGCCAGCAGCGACGGGAGAGGGACGACAAATGAGCAGTTCTTC. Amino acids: CASSDGRGTTNEQFF.

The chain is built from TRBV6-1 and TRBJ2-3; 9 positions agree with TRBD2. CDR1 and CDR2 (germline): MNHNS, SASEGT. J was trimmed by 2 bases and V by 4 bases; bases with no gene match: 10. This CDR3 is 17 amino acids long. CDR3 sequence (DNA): TGTGCCAGCAGTGCCATATTGCGGGGGGGGGACACAGATACGCAGTATTTT. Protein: CASSAILRGGDTDTQYF.

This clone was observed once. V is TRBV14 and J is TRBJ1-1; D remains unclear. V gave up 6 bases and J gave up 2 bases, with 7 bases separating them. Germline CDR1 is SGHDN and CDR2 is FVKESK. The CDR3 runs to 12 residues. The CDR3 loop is CASSKGNTEAFF. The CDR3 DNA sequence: TGTGCCAGCAGTAAAGGAAACACTGAAGCTTTCTTT.

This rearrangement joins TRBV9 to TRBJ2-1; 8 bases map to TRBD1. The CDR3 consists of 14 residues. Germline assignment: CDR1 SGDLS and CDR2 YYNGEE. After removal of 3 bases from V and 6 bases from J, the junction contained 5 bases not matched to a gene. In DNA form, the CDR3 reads TGTGCCAGCAGCGCCCGGGACAGGCCCAATGAGCAGTTCTTC. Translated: CASSARDRPNEQFF.

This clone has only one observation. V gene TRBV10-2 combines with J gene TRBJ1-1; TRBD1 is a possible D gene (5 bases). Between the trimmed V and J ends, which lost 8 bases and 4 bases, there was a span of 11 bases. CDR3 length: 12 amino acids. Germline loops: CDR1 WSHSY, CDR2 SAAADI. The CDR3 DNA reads TGCGCCAGCGCTGGGGGGTCCACTGAAGCTTTCTTT. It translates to CASAGGSTEAFF.

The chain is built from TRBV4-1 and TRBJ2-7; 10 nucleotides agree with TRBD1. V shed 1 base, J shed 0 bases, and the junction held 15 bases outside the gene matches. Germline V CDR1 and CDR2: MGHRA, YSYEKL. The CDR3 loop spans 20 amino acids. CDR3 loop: CASSQVTPGTGATISYEQYF. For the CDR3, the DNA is TGCGCCAGCAGCCAAGTTACGCCCGGGACAGGGGCCACTATCTCCTACGAGCAGTACTTC.